The 7 T cell receptor beta chains below were found in one sample sequenced in a study of Ad26.COV2.S vaccination and SARS-CoV-2 variants (dated by TCRdb to about 2021). In the paper's terms, the time point label means: individuals recovered from natural SARS-CoV-2 infection. The library was generated by the immunoSEQ multiplex PCR assay. Imported from immuneACCESS, the table was reduced by TCRdb to in-frame sequences with V and J called. These copies leave out some clones; in studies compared against another copy, an unresolved V gene accounts for under half, and the cause of the remainder is not known. The sample table records some 350,000 clones; 90% to 95% of these occur just once. 3% to 4% of the sample is taken by the ten largest. The sample was peripheral blood, taken after recovery from COVID-19. These receptors were obtained from a human donor who had recovered from COVID-19.

The CDR3 loop is CASSLGLGQDRDIQYF. CDR3 DNA sequence: TGTGCCAGCAGCTTAGGGTTGGGACAGGATAGGGACATTCAGTACTTC. The chain recombines TRBV7-2 with TRBJ2-4; TRBD1 agrees at 8 bases. Trimming removed 1 base from V and 8 bases from J; junction bases left unmatched: 10. This CDR3 is built from 16 residues. Germline CDR1 and CDR2: SGHTA and FQGNSA.

For this clone: Sequence at one end of the junction differs from germline and may be a read error. This chain connects TRBV7-7 to TRBJ1-5; D unresolved. CDR3 length: 13 residues. CDR1 is SSHAT, CDR2 FNYEAQ, per germline (reference sequence). CDR3 DNA sequence: TGTGCTAGCAGCTTGAATAGCAATCAGCCCCAGCATTTT. This encodes CASSLNSNQPQHF.

This clone was seen just once. The rearrangement links TRBV27 to TRBJ1-1; D is unclear. V lost 3 bases, J lost 1 base, and 6 bases lay in between. The CDR3 contains 13 residues. From germline, CDR1 is MNHEY and CDR2 SMNVEV (reference sequence). The CDR3 loop reads CASSFMGNTEAFF. The CDR3 DNA is TGTGCCAGCAGTTTTATGGGGAACACTGAAGCTTTCTTT.

Regarding this clone: The junction departs from the called germline gene at one end, perhaps through a read error. The V and J genes are TRBV6-4 and TRBJ1-2, with D hard to call. The germline V gene has CDR1 MRHNA and CDR2 SNTAGT. This CDR3 has 11 amino acids. The CDR3 loop reads CASSDGPGDIF. The CDR3 region has the DNA TGTGCCAGCAGTGACGGCCCGGGCGACATTTTC.

The V call is TRBV10-1, the J call TRBJ2-5, with TRBD2 identical over 10 bases. The germline V gene has CDR1 WNHNN and CDR2 SYGVQD (reference sequence). V shed 6 bases, J shed 4 bases, and the junction held 11 bases outside the gene matches. The CDR3 has 16 amino acids. CDR3 sequence reads: CASSQESGGASETQYF. The CDR3 bases are TGCGCCAGCAGCCAGGAGAGCGGGGGGGCCTCAGAGACCCAGTACTTC.

This clone was detected only once. The chain recombines TRBV27 with TRBJ1-2; D is unclear. From germline, CDR1 is MNHEY and CDR2 SMNVEV (reference sequence). V lost 6 bases and J 6 bases, leaving 11 bases between the germline ends. CDR3 length: 12 residues. The CDR3 loop is CASRNYGDGYTF. As DNA, the CDR3 is TGTGCCAGCAGAAACTACGGGGATGGCTACACCTTC.

The chain carries TRBV6-6 and TRBJ1-1; D is unresolved. CDR1 MNHNY and CDR2 SVGAGI come from the germline V gene (reference sequence). The length of the CDR3 is 12 residues. The V gene lost 6 bases and the J gene lost 1 base, with 6 bases spanning the gap. CDR3 sequence (DNA): TGTGCCAGCAGACCCCGGAACACTGAAGCTTTCTTT. This codes for CASRPRNTEAFF.